These 24 T cell receptor beta chains originate from one sample sequenced in a study of cytomegalovirus exposure and HLA in healthy donors. 13 Jbeta primers and 60 Vbeta primers were used for the PCR. Method: immunoSEQ multiplex PCR; TCRdb's copy keeps in-frame clones and lacks some. The sample holds some 110,000 clones; approximately 72% are singletons and the top ten take about 1.5%. The sequencing input was PBMCs. The receptors shown here come from a man between 18 and 35 years old in good health and CMV-seronegative.

The CDR3 coding sequence is TGCAGCGCGACTAGCGGGGTTTCCTACGAGCAGTACTTC. Translated: CSATSGVSYEQYF. The rearrangement links TRBV29-1 to TRBJ2-7; the match to TRBD2 covers 11 bases. This CDR3 contains 13 residues. V trimming: 7 bases; J trimming: 1 base; junction bases outside the gene matches: 3. In germline, CDR1 is SQVTM, CDR2 ANQGSEA.

This clone has just a few counts. The gene calls are TRBV19 and TRBJ2-1; TRBD2 matches at 9 bases. The CDR3 has 14 amino acids. CDR1 is LNHDA, CDR2 SQIVND, per germline (reference sequence). The J segment lost 7 bases and the V segment lost 5 bases, leaving 6 bases of the junction unmatched. The CDR3 region is CASSVASGTNEQFF. The CDR3 nucleotides read TGTGCCAGTAGTGTAGCTAGCGGGACAAATGAGCAGTTCTTC.

This rearrangement joins TRBV6-5 to TRBJ1-2; D unresolved. The CDR3 length is 13 residues. The ends were cut back, 4 bases at V and 4 bases at J, with 10 bases in the middle. Per the germline V gene, CDR1 is MNHEY and CDR2 is SVGAGI. The CDR3 DNA reads TGTGCCAGCAGTTTCGACCGAGGCTATGGCTACACCTTC. This gives the protein CASSFDRGYGYTF.

This CDR3 is CASRKDRQAFITEAFF. The CDR3 DNA is TGTGCCAGCAGGAAGGACAGGCAGGCGTTTATCACTGAAGCTTTCTTT. The rearrangement links TRBV6-6 to TRBJ1-1; 7 nucleotides line up with TRBD1. This CDR3 is 16 amino acids long. V shed 6 bases, J shed 4 bases, and the junction held 14 bases outside the gene matches. Germline V gene sequence: CDR1 MNHNY, CDR2 SVGAGI (reference sequence).

Points on this clone: A read error may produce the germline difference seen at one junction end. The chain is built from TRBV7-9 and TRBJ1-1; D may be TRBD1 (5 bases). Germline CDR1 reads SEHNR; CDR2 reads FQNEAQ (reference sequence). The CDR3 loop spans 14 amino acids. CDR3 DNA: TGTTCCAGCAGCTTATGGGGACGGGGGGCTGAAGCTTTCTTT. As protein: CSSSLWGRGAEAFF.

This clone was found a few times. The V and J genes are TRBV7-9 and TRBJ2-6; 11 bases line up with TRBD1. In germline, CDR1 is SEHNR, CDR2 FQNEAQ (reference sequence). CDR3 length equals 18 residues. V shed 4 bases and J 0 bases; nucleotides not matched to a gene: 5. The CDR3 here is CASSSTGTGGSGANVLTF. CDR3 nucleotide sequence: TGTGCCAGCAGCTCGACCGGGACAGGGGGCTCTGGGGCCAACGTCCTGACTTTC.

V and J are TRBV7-2 and TRBJ1-2, with a possible D match to TRBD1 (5 bases). Germline CDR1 and CDR2: SGHTA and FQGNSA. V dropped 5 bases and J dropped 8 bases, with 12 bases sitting between them. This CDR3 contains 12 residues. The CDR3 loop is CASSGGAWGYTF. The CDR3 DNA reads as TGTGCCAGCAGCGGTGGGGCTTGGGGCTACACCTTC.

This chain joins TRBV4-1 and TRBJ1-2; perhaps TRBD1 as D (5 bases). Trimming stripped 3 bases from V and 4 bases from J, with 18 bases between. The length of the CDR3 is 16 residues. CDR1 MGHRA and CDR2 YSYEKL come from the germline V gene. The CDR3 DNA sequence: TGCGCCAGCAGCCAGTCTCCCTCCTCAGGGCTCTATGGCTACACCTTC. It is translated as CASSQSPSSGLYGYTF.

This chain joins TRBV5-1 and TRBJ2-1, with 9 bases identical to TRBD2. The CDR3 is 12 amino acids. Trimming at V came to 4 bases and at J to 12 bases, leaving 5 bases not matched to a gene. Germline V gene sequence: CDR1 SGHRS, CDR2 YFSETQ. In nucleotides, the CDR3 is TGCGCCAGCAGCCGAATTAGCGGGGGGCAGTTCTTC. Amino acids: CASSRISGGQFF. Variable domain in full (rest from reference TRBV5-1 and TRBJ2-1): KAGVTQTPRYLIKTRGQQVTLSCSPISGHRSVSWYQQTPGQGLQFLFEYFSETQRNKGNFPGRFSGRQFSNSRSEMNVSTLELGDSALYLCASSRISGGQFFGPGTRLTVL.

For the CDR3, the DNA is TGTGCCAGCAGTGCCCGCGTCTTGAACACCGGGGAGCTGTTTTTT. Translated, it gives CASSARVLNTGELFF. J is TRBJ2-2 and V is TRBV25-1; D unclear. CDR3 size: 15 residues. CDR1 is MGHDK and CDR2 is SYGVNS in the germline V gene. Trimming cost V 4 bases and J 1 base, with 10 bases left between them.

The genes are TRBV6-6 and TRBJ2-1, with 12 bases aligning to TRBD2. CDR1 is MNHNY and CDR2 is SVGAGI in the germline V gene (reference sequence). There are 14 residues in the CDR3. V gave up 7 bases and J gave up 10 bases; unmatched junction bases: 8. CDR3 protein: CASTVLAGGREQFF. The CDR3, as DNA: TGTGCCAGCACTGTTCTAGCGGGAGGGAGAGAGCAGTTCTTC.

The CDR3 sequence: CASSFQNEKLFF. CDR3 DNA sequence: TGTGCCAGCAGTTTCCAAAATGAAAAACTGTTTTTT. The chain links TRBV27 to TRBJ1-4, with unresolved D. V shed 3 bases and J shed 5 bases, with 4 bases lying between them. Germline-derived CDR1 and CDR2 are MNHEY and SMNVEV (reference sequence). The CDR3 extends over 12 amino acids.

This sequence joins TRBV9 and TRBJ2-1; 12 positions match TRBD2. The CDR3 consists of 16 residues. V shed 10 bases and J 5 bases; nucleotides not matched to a gene: 13. In germline, CDR1 is SGDLS, CDR2 YYNGEE. The CDR3 loop is CAAGTSGSGYNNEQFF. CDR3 sequence (DNA): TGTGCCGCCGGGACTAGCGGGTCCGGCTACAACAATGAGCAGTTCTTC.

With regard to this clone: Other DNA sequences in this sample translate to the same CDR3. The chain joins TRBV27 to TRBJ2-7; 7 nucleotides align to TRBD2. The germline V gene encodes CDR1 MNHEY and CDR2 SMNVEV (reference sequence). V was clipped by 10 bases and J by 7 bases; unmatched bases: 19. This CDR3 is built from 15 residues. CDR3 nucleotides: TGTGCCACCTCGAATGGGTTAGCGGGTGTATGGGAGCAGTACTTC. Translation gives CATSNGLAGVWEQYF.

The V gene is TRBV4-1, the J gene TRBJ2-7; maybe TRBD2 (6 bases). The CDR3 totals 16 residues. With 0 bases removed from V and 12 bases from J, the gap between germline ends came to 24 bases. Germline loops: CDR1 MGHRA, CDR2 YSYEKL. The chain's CDR3 is CASSQDGPGGTRSRYF. CDR3 DNA sequence: TGCGCCAGCAGCCAAGATGGGCCTGGGGGGACGAGGAGCCGGTACTTC.

With respect to this clone: Compared with germline, one end of the junction differs, possibly owing to a read error. This chain connects TRBV5-6 to TRBJ1-2; D not resolved. Germline V gene sequence: CDR1 SGHDT, CDR2 YYEEEE. CDR3 length: 14 residues. CDR3 region: CASSPPGRSYGYPF. In DNA form, the CDR3 reads TGTGCCAGCAGCCCCCCGGGGAGAAGCTATGGCTACCCCTTC.

This sequence joins TRBV4-3 and TRBJ2-7; tentatively, D is TRBD2 (5 bases). Trimming left V 1 base short and J 4 bases short, with 17 bases between. The CDR3 is made up of 16 amino acids. Germline-derived CDR1 and CDR2 are LGHNA and YSLEER. The CDR3 bases are TGCGCCAGCAGCCAAGGTCCGGGAAAAGTCCTATACGAGCAGTACTTC. Residues: CASSQGPGKVLYEQYF.

This clone has more than one count but fewer than ten. The CDR3 DNA reads TGTGCCAGCAGCTTAGGCCGGGGGGTCAGTCAGCCCCAGCATTTT. It translates to CASSLGRGVSQPQHF. J is TRBJ1-5 and V is TRBV5-6, with D possibly being TRBD1 (5 bases). Looked up from germline, CDR1 is SGHDT and CDR2 is YYEEEE. V lost 2 bases and J lost 6, with 15 bases in between. This CDR3 region has 15 residues.

The chain couples TRBV6-1 to TRBJ2-7; 9 bases map to TRBD1. The CDR3 runs to 13 residues. CDR1 and CDR2 from the germline V gene are MNHNS and SASEGT. V lost 10 bases and J lost 1; bases outside the gene matches: 5. CDR3 protein: CAITGTGSYEQYF. The CDR3 region has the DNA TGTGCCATCACCGGGACAGGGTCCTACGAGCAGTACTTC.

Concerning this clone itself: At one boundary the junction diverges from the germline segment, which might be a read error. V usage is TRBV5-1 and J usage is TRBJ1-2; D uncertain. Germline V gene sequence: CDR1 SGHRS, CDR2 YFSETQ. The CDR3 consists of 12 residues. CDR3 sequence (DNA): TGCGCCAGCAGCCCTCAAACTAATGGCTACCCCTTC. Residues: CASSPQTNGYPF.

This clone was detected only a few times. This sequence joins TRBV7-2 and TRBJ2-7; perhaps TRBD1 as D (6 bases). Germline V CDR1 and CDR2: SGHTA, FQGNSA. This CDR3 contains 13 residues. V gave up 5 bases and J gave up 3 bases, with 11 bases separating them. DNA for the CDR3: TGTGCCAGCAGCGGACTGGACAGCTACGAGCAGTACTTC. Its translation: CASSGLDSYEQYF. Drawing the rest from reference TRBV7-2 and TRBJ2-7, the complete variable domain is GAGVSQSPSNKVTEKGKDVELRCDPISGHTALYWYRQSLGQGLEFLIYFQGNSAPDKSGLPSDRFSAERTGGSVSTLTIQRTQQEDSAVYLCASSGLDSYEQYFGPGTRLTVT.

The genes are TRBV4-1 and TRBJ1-1, with D maybe TRBD1 (6 bases). Deletions cut 5 bases from V and 3 bases from J, with 13 bases between. Germline CDR1 and CDR2: MGHRA and YSYEKL. This CDR3 has 14 residues. The CDR3 DNA reads TGCGCCAGCAGCTCAATTGCAGGGGACACTGAAGCTTTCTTT. This gives the protein CASSSIAGDTEAFF.

The chain joins TRBV27 to TRBJ2-2; 8 positions match TRBD1. This CDR3 is 15 amino acids long. Germline lookup yields CDR1 MNHEY and CDR2 SMNVEV (reference sequence). J gave up 7 bases and V 3 bases, and 7 bases lay outside the gene matches. CDR3 nucleotide sequence: TGTGCCAGCAGTTTCCGGGACAGGAATTTCGGGGAGCTGTTTTTT. Its translation: CASSFRDRNFGELFF.

The J gene is TRBJ1-4, the V gene TRBV9; D call uncertain. V lost 4 bases, J lost 7 bases, and 14 bases lay in between. The length of the CDR3 is 14 residues. Germline V gives CDR1 SGDLS, CDR2 YYNGEE. CDR3 sequence: CASSPSLEGEKLFF. In DNA form, the CDR3 reads TGTGCCAGCAGCCCCTCTCTGGAGGGTGAAAAACTGTTTTTT.